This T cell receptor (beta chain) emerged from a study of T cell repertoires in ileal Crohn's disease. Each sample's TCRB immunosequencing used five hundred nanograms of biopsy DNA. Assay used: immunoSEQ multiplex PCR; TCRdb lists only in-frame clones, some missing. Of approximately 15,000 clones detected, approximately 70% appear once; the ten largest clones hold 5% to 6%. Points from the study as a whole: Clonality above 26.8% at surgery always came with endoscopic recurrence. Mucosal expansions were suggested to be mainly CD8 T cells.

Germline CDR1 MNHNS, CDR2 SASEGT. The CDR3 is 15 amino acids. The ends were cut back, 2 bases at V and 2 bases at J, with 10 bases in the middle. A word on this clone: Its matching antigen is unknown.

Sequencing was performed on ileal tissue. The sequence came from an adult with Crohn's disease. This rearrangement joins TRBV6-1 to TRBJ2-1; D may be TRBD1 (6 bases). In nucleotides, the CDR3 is TGTGCCAGCAGTGAACAGGGGCAACCCTACAATGAGCAGTTCTTC. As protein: CASSEQGQPYNEQFF.